This T cell receptor (beta chain) is from a study of shared clonotypes between healthy human individuals. Study-wide findings and caveats: Large depth notwithstanding, sorted-subset sequencing proved incomplete by rarefaction.

A word on this clone: Its antigen is undetermined.

The length of the CDR3 is 14 residues. Trimming took off 9 bases at V and 4 bases at J, with 17 bases between the two ends. The germline gives CDR1 MGHDK, CDR2 SYGVNS. The method was immunoSEQ multiplex PCR; TCRdb's version includes in-frame clones alone and lacks a portion of them. The sample includes 2 million to 2.5 million clones, over 85% seen only once; the top ten take around 0.13%. The chain has TRBV25-1 and TRBJ2-3; D is possibly TRBD1 (6 bases). This clonotype originated in a man aged 18 to 35 in good health. The sequencing input was naive CD4+ T cells sorted from blood. Specified subset: CD45RA+ positively selected. In nucleotides, the CDR3 is TGTGCCAGGGATTCCCAGGGGCGCCCAGATACGCAGTATTTT. It translates to CARDSQGRPDTQYF.